Below, 14 T cell receptor beta chains from the same sample are listed, as sequenced in a study of cytomegalovirus exposure and HLA in healthy donors. The PCR contained 60 Vbeta and 13 Jbeta primers. Produced via immunoSEQ multiplex PCR; TCRdb's table is partial and in-frame only. Among about 84,000 clones listed, around 66% were seen once. Sequenced sample: PBMCs. These receptors were taken from a woman in her thirties or forties in good health and CMV-seropositive.

The rearrangement uses TRBV7-8 and TRBJ2-1, with D hard to call. Germline V gene sequence: CDR1 SGHVS, CDR2 FQNEAQ. Trimming removed 1 base at V and 0 bases at J, with 10 bases between. This CDR3 has 16 residues. CDR3 loop: CASSLGRLSSYNEQFF. CDR3 nucleotide sequence: TGTGCCAGCAGCTTAGGGCGGTTGAGCTCCTACAATGAGCAGTTCTTC.

This clone has more than one count but fewer than ten. The V and J genes are TRBV7-9 and TRBJ2-1; 10 positions match TRBD2. CDR3 size: 18 residues. Germline V lookup: CDR1 SEHNR, CDR2 FQNEAQ (reference sequence). Trimming cost V 6 bases and J 7 bases; bases outside gene matches: 18. CDR3 DNA sequence: TGTGCCAGCAGGATCGGGCCTAGCGGGAGCACGGGCGTAAATGAGCAGTTCTTC. Its protein is CASRIGPSGSTGVNEQFF. The variable domain in full, with the rest retrieved from reference TRBV7-9 and TRBJ2-1, is DTGVSQNPRHKITKRGQNVTFRCDPISEHNRLYWYRQTLGQGPEFLTYFQNEAQLEKSRLLSDRFSAERPKGSFSTLEIQRTEQGDSAMYLCASRIGPSGSTGVNEQFFGPGTRLTVL.

This clone appeared once. This sequence joins TRBV10-3 and TRBJ1-2, with D possibly matching TRBD1 (5 bases). The CDR3 spans 15 residues. Germline CDR1 reads ENHRY; CDR2 reads SYGVKD. Trimming cost V 9 bases and J 4 bases, with 21 bases left between them. The CDR3 DNA reads TGTGCCATTACTGCTTACTCGACAGCTAGCTATGGCTACACCTTC. Translating gives CAITAYSTASYGYTF.

This chain links TRBV27 with TRBJ2-1, with TRBD2 identical over 8 bases. The trim removed 2 bases at V and 5 bases at J, leaving 5 bases unmatched. The CDR3 has 15 amino acids. CDR1 is MNHEY and CDR2 is SMNVEV in the germline V gene (reference sequence). The CDR3 sequence is CASSLLAGGNNEQFF. In DNA form, the CDR3 reads TGTGCCAGCAGTTTACTGGCGGGAGGAAACAATGAGCAGTTCTTC.

The rearrangement joins TRBV10-3 to TRBJ2-1; 12 nucleotides line up with TRBD2. V dropped 2 bases and J dropped 5; count of bases not matched to a gene: 13. From germline, CDR1 is ENHRY and CDR2 SYGVKD. The CDR3 consists of 19 residues. The CDR3 nucleotides read TGTGCCATCAGTGAGACACTAGCGGGAGGTACGACGTCAAACAATGAGCAGTTCTTC. Its protein is CAISETLAGGTTSNNEQFF.

V is TRBV29-1 and J is TRBJ2-1; 14 bases are shared with TRBD2. Germline V CDR1 and CDR2: SQVTM, ANQGSEA. V shed 1 base and J 5 bases; nucleotides not matched to a gene: 4. This CDR3 comprises 16 residues. CDR3 residues: CSVEGTSGRFNNEQFF. In DNA, the CDR3 is TGCAGCGTTGAAGGGACTAGCGGGAGGTTCAACAATGAGCAGTTCTTC.

The chain couples TRBV19 to TRBJ2-7, with 8 bases that match TRBD2. The germline gives CDR1 LNHDA, CDR2 SQIVND (reference sequence). The junction had 12 bases not matched to a gene; V was cut back by 5 bases and J by 3 bases. The CDR3 covers 16 residues. DNA for the CDR3: TGTGCCAGTAGTCAACGGACTAGCAGGAGCGACTACGAGCAGTACTTC. This gives the protein CASSQRTSRSDYEQYF. Using reference TRBV19 and TRBJ2-7 for the parts outside the CDR3, the full variable domain is DGGITQSPKYLFRKEGQNVTLSCEQNLNHDAMYWYRQDPGQGLRLIYYSQIVNDFQKGDIAEGYSVSREKKESFPLTVTSAQKNPTAFYLCASSQRTSRSDYEQYFGPGTRLTVT.

The chain combines TRBV6-1 with TRBJ1-5; D gene ambiguous. This CDR3 is built from 15 residues. Trimming removed 3 bases at V and 5 bases at J, with 14 bases between. Germline V CDR1 and CDR2: MNHNS, SASEGT. In DNA, the CDR3 is TGTGCCAGCAGTGACATCGGAGGAGGCGATCAGCCCCAGCATTTT. This gives the protein CASSDIGGGDQPQHF.

CDR3 nucleotides: TGTGCCAGCAGTTCCGACCTAGGACAGGGAGGCACTGAAGCTTTCTTT. Its translation: CASSSDLGQGGTEAFF. The rearrangement links TRBV27 to TRBJ1-1, with 8 bases identical to TRBD1. V dropped 4 bases and J dropped 4; count of bases not matched to a gene: 11. Germline assignment: CDR1 MNHEY and CDR2 SMNVEV (reference sequence). The CDR3 has 16 residues.

This clone was counted once. CDR3 sequence (DNA): TGTGCCTGGAGTGTACCAGGAGGTTTTGTGTTCTACGAGCAGTACTTC. This translates into CAWSVPGGFVFYEQYF. The rearrangement joins TRBV30 to TRBJ2-7; possible D gene TRBD2, 5 bases. Per the germline V gene, CDR1 is GTSNPN and CDR2 is SVGIG (reference sequence). V lost 0 bases to trimming and J lost 3 bases, with 18 bases between them. The CDR3 contains 16 residues.

A single count supports this clone. The CDR3 reads CASSFHRGDGYTF. The CDR3 DNA reads TGTGCCAGCAGCTTCCACAGGGGGGATGGCTACACCTTC. V gene TRBV5-6 combines with J gene TRBJ1-2; TRBD1 agrees at 8 bases. The junction had 3 bases not matched to a gene; V was cut back by 2 bases and J by 6 bases. CDR1 and CDR2 (germline): SGHDT, YYEEEE. The CDR3 spans 13 residues.

The V and J genes are TRBV7-9 and TRBJ1-4; TRBD1 is a possible D gene (5 bases). Trimming took 5 bases from V and 6 from J, leaving 19 bases between them. CDR3 length: 16 amino acids. Germline CDR1 and CDR2: SEHNR and FQNEAQ (reference sequence). This chain's CDR3 is CASSTPDSAPHEKLFF. The CDR3 DNA follows: TGTGCCAGCAGCACCCCTGACAGCGCCCCTCATGAAAAACTGTTTTTT.

The chain couples TRBV25-1 to TRBJ2-2; D remains unclear. CDR1 is MGHDK, CDR2 SYGVNS, per germline. V was cut by 4 bases and J by 2 bases, with 11 bases left in between. The CDR3 consists of 15 residues. Here the CDR3 DNA reads TGTGCCAGCAGTGTTTCAGCGATAAACACCGGGGAGCTGTTTTTT. Protein product: CASSVSAINTGELFF.

This chain uses TRBV18 with TRBJ1-5; tentatively, D is TRBD1 (6 bases). The CDR3 is 14 amino acids. Trimming removed 3 bases at V and 4 bases at J, with 10 bases between. CDR1 and CDR2 from the germline V gene are KGHSH and LQKENI. CDR3 bases: TGTGCCAGCTCACCCGGACAGACTAATCAGCCCCAGCATTTT. Amino acid sequence: CASSPGQTNQPQHF.